The 10 T cell receptor beta chains reported below all come from one sample, sequenced in a study of Graves' ophthalmopathy and Graves' hyperthyroidism. Beta-chain TCR CDR3 regions were amplified from RNA transcripts. The library came from an HTBI-primed first-round RT-PCR and a second-round multiplex PCR. TCRdb fed the multiplex PCR reads into MiXCR, producing one record per CDR3 protein. This repertoire shows roughly 1.1 million distinct CDR3 sequences, approximately 35% found once; its top ten account for over 8.5%. Sequencing was performed on peripheral blood or thyroid tissue (not recorded which). These receptors all stem from an adult man with Graves' hyperthyroidism.

This clonotype appeared many times. The gene calls are TRBV6-2 or TRBV6-3 and TRBJ2-5; possible D gene TRBD2, 6 bases. This CDR3 is 12 amino acids long. Trimming took 4 bases from V and 5 from J, leaving 8 bases between them. CDR1 and CDR2 from the germline V gene are MNHEY and SVGEGT. The CDR3 DNA follows: TGTGCCAGCAGTTGGGGGGTCGAGACCCAGTACTTC. Translated: CASSWGVETQYF.

The chain couples TRBV6-1 to TRBJ2-5, with a weak D call TRBD1 (6 bases). The CDR3 consists of 16 residues. V was cut by 2 bases and J by 2 bases, with 15 bases left in between. Germline V gene data show CDR1 as MNHNS and CDR2 as SASEGT. The CDR3 region has the DNA TGTGCCAGCAGTGAAACCTTGGAGGACAGACAAGAGACCCAGTACTTC. Residues: CASSETLEDRQETQYF.

This clonotype occurred many times. V usage is TRBV7-8 and J usage is TRBJ1-1, with D perhaps TRBD1 (5 bases). This CDR3 is built from 13 residues. Germline V gives CDR1 SGHVS, CDR2 FQNEAQ. Between the trimmed V and J ends, which lost 3 bases and 6 bases, there was a span of 11 bases. The CDR3 reads CASSFRVTAEAFF. The DNA of the CDR3 is TGTGCCAGCAGCTTCAGGGTTACGGCTGAAGCTTTCTTT.

The J gene is TRBJ2-7, the V gene TRBV10-2; 7 bases are shared with TRBD2. The CDR3 consists of 15 residues. From germline, CDR1 is WSHSY and CDR2 SAAADI. After removal of 4 bases from V and 1 base from J, the junction contained 7 bases not matched to a gene. CDR3: CASSAGLAESYEQYF. CDR3 bases: TGCGCCAGCAGTGCCGGGCTAGCGGAATCCTACGAGCAGTACTTC.

The chain is built from TRBV29-1 and TRBJ2-5; 8 positions match TRBD1. Germline values: CDR1 SQVTM, CDR2 ANQGSEA. V was pared by 1 base and J by 7 bases, with 2 bases of the junction left unmatched. The CDR3 spans 12 residues. CDR3 protein: CSVEGQGATQYF. In DNA, the CDR3 is TGCAGCGTTGAAGGGCAGGGGGCGACCCAGTACTTC.

In this sample, this clonotype turned up a few times. V and J are TRBV28 and TRBJ2-5; 7 bases line up with TRBD2. The CDR3 is made up of 14 amino acids. V was clipped by 6 bases and J by 3 bases; unmatched bases: 7. Germline lookup yields CDR1 MDHEN and CDR2 SYDVKM. The chain's CDR3 is CASSPSGAKETQYF. The DNA for the CDR3 is TGTGCCAGCAGCCCTAGCGGAGCTAAAGAGACCCAGTACTTC.

This clonotype was seen more than once but under ten times. The chain couples TRBV11-2 to TRBJ1-2; D possibly corresponds to TRBD1 (6 bases). CDR3 size: 14 residues. The germline CDR1 and CDR2 sequences are SGHAT and FQNNGV. With 7 bases removed from V and 8 bases from J, the gap between germline ends came to 20 bases. The CDR3 bases are TGTGCCAGCACCAAAGGGGGGGGGGACTTCGGCTACACCTTC. It yields the protein CASTKGGGDFGYTF.

The table lists this clonotype with many counts. The chain has TRBV24-1 and TRBJ2-7, with a tentative D call TRBD1 (6 bases). The CDR3 totals 13 residues. The V gene lost 1 base and the J gene lost 6 bases, with 9 bases spanning the gap. Germline assignment: CDR1 KGHDR and CDR2 SFDVKD. CDR3 sequence (DNA): TGTGCCACCAGTGATTTAGGGGGTTCCGAGCAGTACTTC. This translates into CATSDLGGSEQYF.

A single count supports this clonotype. The V and J genes are TRBV11-2 and TRBJ2-7; D is uncertain. Trimming stripped 5 bases from V and 0 bases from J, with 14 bases between. CDR3 size: 15 residues. The germline gives CDR1 SGHAT, CDR2 FQNNGV. The DNA of the CDR3 is TGTGCCAGCAGCCGAGGACCGAAGTCCTCCTACGAGCAGTACTTC. As protein: CASSRGPKSSYEQYF.

This clonotype was detected many times. The chain is built from TRBV5-1 and TRBJ1-4; 7 positions agree with TRBD1. CDR1 and CDR2 (germline): SGHRS, YFSETQ. V gave up 4 bases and J gave up 8 bases; unmatched junction bases: 8. This CDR3 contains 14 residues. CDR3: CASSRDSRREKLFF. The CDR3 DNA is TGCGCCAGCAGCCGGGACAGCAGGCGGGAAAAACTGTTTTTT.